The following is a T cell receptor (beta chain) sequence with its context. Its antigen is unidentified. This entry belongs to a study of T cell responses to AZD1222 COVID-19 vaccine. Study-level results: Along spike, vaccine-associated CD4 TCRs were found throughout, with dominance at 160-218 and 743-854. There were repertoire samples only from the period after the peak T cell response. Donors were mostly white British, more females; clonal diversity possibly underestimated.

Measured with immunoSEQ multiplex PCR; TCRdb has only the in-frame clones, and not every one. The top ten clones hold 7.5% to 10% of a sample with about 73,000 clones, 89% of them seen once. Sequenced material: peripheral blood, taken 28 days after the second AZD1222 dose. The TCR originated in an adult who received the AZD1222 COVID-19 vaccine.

Here the CDR3 reads CSVTQQGTEAFF. The CDR3 DNA is TGCAGCGTGACGCAACAGGGCACTGAAGCTTTCTTT. The rearrangement uses TRBV29-1 and TRBJ1-1, with TRBD1 as a possible D gene (6 bases). The CDR3 runs 12 residues. The V gene's germline CDR1 is SQVTM and CDR2 ANQGSEA. V lost 6 bases, J lost 4 bases, and 12 bases lay in between.